The clone carrying this T cell receptor beta chain occurred many times. Its antigen is still unknown. V shed 7 bases, J shed 1 base, and the junction held 4 bases outside the gene matches. Germline V lookup: CDR1 SNHLY, CDR2 FYNNEI. The CDR3 runs 13 residues. This record belongs to a study of CD8+CD57+ T cells in acquired aplastic anemia. Those patients picked for sequencing had displayed CD8+CD57+ cell expansion on flow cytometry. General study findings and limits: Any difference that existed in CD8+ Simpson's diversity between patients and controls was not significant.

CDR3 and TCR beta VDJ profiling relied on a genomic DNA template. TCRdb re-derived calls from the reads in MiXCR, one entry per CDR3 protein. Among hundreds of thousands of distinct CDR3 sequences, around 32% were seen once, and the ten largest hold less than 1%. The clonotype was recovered from a human donor with aplastic anemia. The chain recombines TRBV2 with TRBJ2-7; the match to TRBD1 covers 7 bases. The sample was sorted CD4+, CD8+, or CD8+CD57+ T cells (not recorded which) from PBMCs. For the CDR3, the DNA is TGTGCCAGCAAAACGACAGGGTCCTACGAGCAGTACTTC. This gives the protein CASKTTGSYEQYF.